Below are 29 T cell receptor beta chains sequenced from a single sample in a study of blood T cells in healthy people across ages. It was with a sample-barcoded 5' primer and a J-beta primer mix that a second PCR of roughly 7 to 12 cycles was run. TCRdb reprocessed the 5' RACE reads with MiXCR, giving one entry per CDR3 protein. The data contain 550,000 to 800,000 distinct CDR3 sequences, approximately 29% of them singletons. The sequenced sample was blood. The receptors derive from a woman aged 80 or over in good health.

This chain connects TRBV20-1 to TRBJ1-4, with TRBD1 matching over 9 bases. V trimming: 6 bases; J trimming: 8 bases; junction bases outside the gene matches: 7. This CDR3 contains 13 residues. Germline CDR1 DFQATT, CDR2 SNEGSKA (reference sequence). This CDR3 reads CSAWTGAGEKLFF. CDR3 DNA sequence: TGCAGTGCCTGGACAGGGGCGGGAGAAAAACTGTTTTTT.

With regard to this clonotype: A read error may account for a junction end that differs from germline. The chain is built from TRBV6-5 and TRBJ2-1; the match to TRBD2 covers 7 bases. This CDR3 is 15 amino acids long. Per germline, CDR1 MNHEY and CDR2 SVGAGI. This CDR3 is CAGSYSWGGANEQFF. The CDR3, as DNA: TGTGCCGGCAGTTACTCTTGGGGGGGTGCGAATGAGCAGTTCTTC.

This clonotype was seen many times. This chain links TRBV28 with TRBJ2-7, with D unclear. This CDR3 is built from 12 residues. V was shortened by 2 bases and J by 4 bases, with 6 bases between the two germline ends. Germline assignment: CDR1 MDHEN and CDR2 SYDVKM. CDR3 loop: CASSLPRYEQYF. The CDR3, as DNA: TGTGCCAGCAGTTTACCCCGATACGAGCAGTACTTC.

V usage is TRBV6-5 and J usage is TRBJ2-5; possible D gene TRBD1, 5 bases. The assigned J gene may be wrong: the sequence end matches TRBJ2-7 better. The germline V gene encodes CDR1 MNHEY and CDR2 SVGAGI. This CDR3 has 13 amino acids. The CDR3 is CASSYSDNYEQYF. The DNA for the CDR3 is TGTGCCAGCAGTTACTCGGACAACTACGAGCAGTACTTC.

This clonotype was counted between two and nine times. The chain recombines TRBV5-1 with TRBJ1-5; no definite D call. Trimming stripped 0 bases from V and 7 bases from J, with 11 bases between. Per germline, CDR1 SGHRS and CDR2 YFSETQ. The CDR3 is made up of 14 amino acids. In nucleotides, the CDR3 is TGCGCCAGCAGCTTGGTACTGGGCCAACAGCCCCAGCATTTT. This gives the protein CASSLVLGQQPQHF.

This clonotype was observed many times. This chain connects TRBV5-1 to TRBJ2-3; 11 bases are shared with TRBD1. The CDR3 covers 16 residues. The V segment lost 4 bases and the J segment 5 bases; nucleotides outside the gene matches: 9. The germline V gene encodes CDR1 SGHRS and CDR2 YFSETQ. The CDR3 loop reads CASSIAGTGGGDTQYF. The CDR3, as DNA: TGCGCCAGCAGCATAGCCGGGACAGGGGGAGGAGATACGCAGTATTTT.

This clonotype was counted ten times or more. This chain links TRBV9 with TRBJ2-4; possibly TRBD1 or TRBD2 for D (6 bases each). V lost 3 bases and J lost 2, with 15 bases in between. The V gene's germline CDR1 is SGDLS and CDR2 YYNGEE. The CDR3 has 16 residues. The CDR3 region has the DNA TGTGCCAGCAGCGAGGGGGGCAGGGTGACCAAAAACATTCAGTACTTC. It is translated as CASSEGGRVTKNIQYF.

This clonotype was detected ten times or more. This chain uses TRBV6-2 or TRBV6-3 with TRBJ2-1; possible D gene TRBD1, 5 bases. Germline-derived CDR1 and CDR2 are MNHEY and SVGEGT. The CDR3 totals 15 residues. V gave up 5 bases and J gave up 9 bases, with 20 bases separating them. CDR3 bases: TGTGCCAGCAGTCCGGAAGACAGACTCTTGGGTGAGCAGTTCTTC. Protein product: CASSPEDRLLGEQFF.

The rearrangement joins TRBV20-1 to TRBJ2-4; tentatively, D is TRBD2 (7 bases). The assigned J gene may be wrong: the sequence end matches TRBJ2-7 better. The CDR3 is 13 amino acids. Germline CDR1 reads DFQATT; CDR2 reads SNEGSKA (reference sequence). Here the CDR3 reads CSATAGANYEQYF. CDR3 sequence (DNA): TGCAGTGCTACTGCGGGGGCTAACTACGAGCAGTACTTC.

A note on this clonotype: The germline gene is not matched at one end of the junction; a read error may be the cause. The chain carries TRBV3-1 and TRBJ2-3, with 11 bases that match TRBD2. Germline-derived CDR1 and CDR2 are LGHDT and YNNKEL (reference sequence). The CDR3 has 16 residues. CDR3 DNA: TGTGCCAGCAGCCTGAGACTAGCGGGGAGCACAGATTCGCAGTATTTT. Protein: CASSLRLAGSTDSQYF.

This clonotype has only one observation. The chain recombines TRBV28 with TRBJ2-5; D may be TRBD2 (7 bases). The CDR3 runs to 13 residues. V lost 7 bases to trimming and J lost 7 bases, with 16 bases between them. CDR1 is MDHEN and CDR2 is SYDVKM in the germline V gene. The CDR3 DNA sequence: TGTGCCAGCATTGGGAGGGGGAGGCGGACCCAGTACTTC. It yields the protein CASIGRGRRTQYF. The entire variable domain, with the rest obtained from reference TRBV28 and TRBJ2-5, is as follows: DVKVTQSSRYLVKRTGEKVFLECVQDMDHENMFWYRQDPGLGLRLIYFSYDVKMKEKGDIPEGYSVSREKKERFSLILESASTNQTSMYLCASIGRGRRTQYFGPGTRLLVL.

The chain links TRBV18 to TRBJ1-2; the D gene is possibly TRBD1 (5 bases). Between the trimmed V and J ends, which lost 2 bases and 6 bases, there was a span of 13 bases. Germline CDR1 reads KGHSH; CDR2 reads LQKENI. The CDR3 contains 14 residues. In nucleotides, the CDR3 is TGTGCCAGCTCACCAGACAGAGCCGACCATGGCTACACCTTC. Its translation: CASSPDRADHGYTF.

Ten or more counts support this clonotype. V gene TRBV10-3 combines with J gene TRBJ2-1; 10 bases match TRBD2. The V segment lost 4 bases and the J segment 5 bases; nucleotides outside the gene matches: 5. The CDR3 loop spans 15 amino acids. Germline V gives CDR1 ENHRY, CDR2 SYGVKD. This chain's CDR3 is CAISAQRGGDNEQFF. The CDR3 nucleotides are TGTGCCATCAGTGCTCAGCGGGGGGGGGACAATGAGCAGTTCTTC.

This clonotype was seen at least ten times. The rearrangement joins TRBV7-9 to TRBJ2-1, with 7 positions matching TRBD1. V trimming: 5 bases; J trimming: 4 bases; junction bases outside the gene matches: 8. Germline V lookup: CDR1 SEHNR, CDR2 FQNEAQ (reference sequence). This CDR3 is built from 15 residues. CDR3 in DNA: TGTGCCAGCAGCGCCAGGGGGTCGAGATACAATGAGCAGTTCTTC. Its translation: CASSARGSRYNEQFF.

This chain connects TRBV30 to TRBJ1-1; D gene ambiguous. This CDR3 region has 15 residues. CDR1 GTSNPN and CDR2 SVGIG come from the germline V gene (reference sequence). The V end was cut by 6 bases, the J end by 1 base, with 18 bases between. CDR3: CACQPLGSGNTEAFF. For the CDR3, the DNA is TGTGCCTGCCAACCACTCGGGAGCGGGAACACTGAAGCTTTCTTT.

In its sample, this clonotype was seen many times. The chain uses TRBV20-1 and TRBJ2-5; D not resolved. From germline, CDR1 is DFQATT and CDR2 SNEGSKA (reference sequence). Trimming took off 8 bases at V and 5 bases at J, with 18 bases between the two ends. The CDR3 consists of 13 residues. Here the CDR3 DNA reads TGCAGTCCAAATTTGGTGGGCAGGGAGACCCAGTACTTC. Its protein product is CSPNLVGRETQYF.

This clonotype was counted many times. The chain combines TRBV11-2 with TRBJ2-1; TRBD1 is a possible D gene (6 bases). V was pared by 5 bases and J by 4 bases, with 15 bases between. The CDR3 runs to 15 residues. Germline V CDR1 and CDR2: SGHAT, FQNNGV. The chain's CDR3 is CASSPTGFGYNEQFF. Here the CDR3 DNA reads TGTGCCAGCAGCCCAACAGGGTTTGGATACAATGAGCAGTTCTTC.

This clonotype was recorded at least ten times. The chain uses TRBV5-6 and TRBJ2-6; no clear D gene. The V and J ends lost 1 base and 12 bases respectively, with 17 bases between them. Germline loops: CDR1 SGHDT, CDR2 YYEEEE. The CDR3 has 15 amino acids. The CDR3 loop is CASSLRPTLSRVLTF. CDR3 DNA: TGTGCCAGCAGCTTGAGACCGACCCTATCGCGCGTCCTGACTTTC.

In regard to this clonotype: A single base separates this from a much larger clone, so it may be a read error. The rearrangement links TRBV7-8 to TRBJ2-7; 10 nucleotides line up with TRBD2. The CDR3 runs 16 residues. J lost 7 bases, V lost 2 bases, and 11 bases had no gene match. CDR1 is SGHVS, CDR2 FQNEAQ, per germline. The CDR3 is CASSLLAGVPSNEQYF. CDR3 sequence (DNA): TGTGCCAGCAGCTTACTAGCGGGGGTCCCCTCCAATGAGCAGTACTTC.

This chain joins TRBV11-2 and TRBJ2-7; no definite D call. The J call is in doubt because the DNA end fits TRBJ2-4 better. Per germline, CDR1 SGHAT and CDR2 FQNNGV. The CDR3 is 12 amino acids. The CDR3 loop reads CASTTRLNIQYF. Here the CDR3 DNA reads TGTGCCAGCACCACCAGGCTAAACATTCAGTACTTC.

V and J are TRBV4-2 and TRBJ1-1; D gene ambiguous. This CDR3 is 12 amino acids long. Trimming left V 2 bases short and J 12 bases short, with 13 bases between. CDR1 is LGHNA, CDR2 YNFKEQ, per germline. The CDR3 region has the DNA TGTGCCAGCAGCCAACGGGAACAGTCAACTTTCTTT. The encoded protein is CASSQREQSTFF.

Regarding this clonotype: This sequence may be a read error, since a much larger clone differs from it by one base. This rearrangement joins TRBV29-1 to TRBJ1-4; possibly TRBD1 for D (6 bases). Germline lookup yields CDR1 SQVTM and CDR2 ANQGSEA. This CDR3 has 13 amino acids. The CDR3: CSVGGGREEKRFF. The CDR3 DNA reads as TGCAGCGTTGGCGGGGGGCGCGAAGAAAAACGGTTTTTT.

This clonotype was detected ten times or more. The chain uses TRBV6-5 and TRBJ1-4; TRBD1 aligns across 9 bases. Losses at the gene ends were 2 bases for V and 11 bases for J; bases not matched to a gene: 9. The length of the CDR3 is 15 residues. The germline gives CDR1 MNHEY, CDR2 SVGAGI. This chain's CDR3 is CASSYGGQGRRKLFF. The DNA for the CDR3 is TGTGCCAGCAGTTACGGGGGACAGGGAAGAAGGAAACTGTTTTTT.

Ten or more counts support this clonotype. The V gene is TRBV27, the J gene TRBJ2-7; D tentatively fits TRBD1 or TRBD2 (5 bases each). The ends were cut back, 5 bases at V and 6 bases at J, with 11 bases in the middle. This CDR3 has 12 amino acids. Germline CDR1 reads MNHEY; CDR2 reads SMNVEV (reference sequence). The CDR3 is CASSPVGVEQYF. The CDR3 DNA follows: TGTGCCAGCAGTCCAGTGGGGGTCGAGCAGTACTTC.

The CDR3, as DNA: TGCAGTGCTAGGCTAATAAAGGGGGATCCCTACGAGCAGTACTTC. Its translation is CSARLIKGDPYEQYF. This chain links TRBV20-1 with TRBJ2-7; tentatively, D is TRBD1 (6 bases). The CDR3 loop spans 15 amino acids. Germline CDR1 is DFQATT and CDR2 is SNEGSKA (reference sequence). Trimming took off 3 bases at V and 2 bases at J, with 17 bases between the two ends.

The CDR3 loop is CASSFGTTGEQYF. In nucleotides, the CDR3 is TGTGCCAGCAGCTTCGGGACCACGGGAGAGCAGTACTTC. V usage is TRBV7-3 and J usage is TRBJ2-7, with D possibly being TRBD1 or TRBD2 (5 bases each). The CDR3 spans 13 residues. Per germline, CDR1 SGHTA and CDR2 FQGTGA. With 3 bases removed from V and 7 bases from J, the gap between germline ends came to 13 bases.

This clonotype was detected many times. The chain couples TRBV5-1 to TRBJ1-2, with 7 bases lining up with TRBD1. The CDR3 consists of 15 residues. J was trimmed by 1 base and V by 2 bases; bases with no gene match: 5. Germline CDR1 and CDR2: SGHRS and YFSETQ. The CDR3 reads CASSFSGGSNYGYTF. CDR3 DNA sequence: TGCGCCAGCAGCTTCTCAGGGGGGAGTAACTATGGCTACACCTTC.

This clonotype showed up many times. The rearrangement links TRBV7-2 to TRBJ1-2; D unresolved. The V gene's germline CDR1 is SGHTA and CDR2 FQGNSA. The CDR3 has 13 residues. Trimming left V 5 bases short and J 3 bases short, with 10 bases between. The CDR3 spells CASSPTPDYGYTF. In nucleotides, the CDR3 is TGTGCCAGCAGCCCGACACCTGACTATGGCTACACCTTC.

Worth noting for this clonotype: Given a much more abundant clone one base away, this may be a read error. V is TRBV6-1 and J is TRBJ2-5; D unresolved. Germline CDR1 is MNHNS and CDR2 is SASEGT. The CDR3 has 12 amino acids. The chain's CDR3 is CTSLDFTKTQYF. For the CDR3, the DNA is TGTACCAGTTTGGATTTTACGAAGACCCAGTACTTC.